The clone carrying this T cell receptor beta chain was counted a few times. What it binds is unknown. This record comes from a study of cytomegalovirus exposure and HLA in healthy donors. Study-level findings and limits: Cytomegalovirus-associated TCR beta chains were listed, numbering approximately 150. Sequencing depth across donors, presence/absence analyses assumed, was roughly uniform. In a later analysis, TCR beta V- and J-gene trimming showed a link to a missense DCLRE1C variant.

The PCR made use of 60 Vbeta and 13 Jbeta primers. Measured with immunoSEQ multiplex PCR; TCRdb has only the in-frame clones, and not every one. There are 95,000 to 150,000 clones in the sample; 65% to 80% occur only once, and 3.4% lies in the top ten. V lost 3 bases and J lost 5; bases outside the gene matches: 9. The CDR3 has 17 amino acids. CDR1 is LNHDA, CDR2 SQIVND, per germline (reference sequence). This TCR came from a man aged 25 to 40 in good health and CMV-seronegative. The sample was PBMCs. The chain uses TRBV19 and TRBJ2-5; TRBD2 aligns across 13 bases. CDR3 protein: CASSIAGLAGRGETQYF. As DNA, the CDR3 is TGTGCCAGTAGTATCGCGGGACTAGCGGGACGGGGGGAGACCCAGTACTTC.